The 18 T cell receptor beta chains below all came from one sample that was sequenced in a study of blood T cell repertoires in COVID-19. Measured with immunoSEQ multiplex PCR; TCRdb has only the in-frame clones, and not every one. The sample holds some 200,000 clones, 75% to 80% seen once. Specimen: peripheral blood. These receptors all stem from a woman in her 70s with acute or convalescent COVID-19.

DNA of the CDR3: TGTGCCAGCAGTGAGACTCGTGGGGGGGTGTCAGGGCAGTTCTTC. This codes for CASSETRGGVSGQFF. The chain combines TRBV6-4 with TRBJ2-1; 7 bases are a match to TRBD2. CDR1 and CDR2 from the germline V gene are MRHNA and SNTAGT. Unmatched junction bases numbered 14, after V lost 3 bases and J lost 12 bases. The CDR3 contains 15 residues.

Ten or more counts support this clone. The chain uses TRBV5-6 and TRBJ2-1, with D unclear. The CDR3 totals 12 residues. V lost 4 bases and J lost 4, with 6 bases in between. CDR1 is SGHDT and CDR2 is YYEEEE in the germline V gene. The CDR3 loop reads CASSMRYNEQFF. The CDR3 bases are TGTGCCAGCAGCATGAGGTACAATGAGCAGTTCTTC.

This clone was seen a handful of times. J is TRBJ2-7 and V is TRBV2, with TRBD1 identical over 8 bases. J was trimmed by 0 bases and V by 6 bases; bases with no gene match: 4. This CDR3 is 14 amino acids long. Germline CDR1 and CDR2: SNHLY and FYNNEI. CDR3 nucleotides: TGTGCCAGCAGGGGGGACAGGAACTCCTACGAGCAGTACTTC. Amino acids: CASRGDRNSYEQYF.

This clone was detected only a few times. The chain recombines TRBV5-1 with TRBJ1-3; tentative D call: TRBD1 (6 bases). Germline lookup yields CDR1 SGHRS and CDR2 YFSETQ. Trimming removed 0 bases at V and 4 bases at J, with 11 bases between. The CDR3 spans 15 residues. The CDR3, as DNA: TGCGCCAGCAGCTTGGACACAGGGATGGGAAACACCATATATTTT. Its protein product is CASSLDTGMGNTIYF.

This clone was seen only a few times. This sequence joins TRBV7-2 and TRBJ1-1; the D gene is possibly TRBD1 (6 bases). From germline, CDR1 is SGHTA and CDR2 FQGNSA. The CDR3 runs 16 residues. Trimming pared 2 bases from V and 3 bases from J, leaving 16 bases between. The CDR3 sequence: CASSLIPQGPDTEAFF. DNA for the CDR3: TGTGCCAGCAGCTTAATCCCTCAGGGGCCCGACACTGAAGCTTTCTTT.

This sequence joins TRBV11-2 and TRBJ2-1, with TRBD1 as a possible D gene (5 bases). The CDR3 totals 12 residues. V dropped 2 bases and J dropped 9 bases, with 8 bases sitting between them. CDR1 and CDR2 (germline): SGHAT, FQNNGV. The CDR3 DNA reads as TGTGCCAGCAGCTTATCAGGGTCTGAGCAGTTCTTC. Amino acids: CASSLSGSEQFF.

The chain uses TRBV19 and TRBJ2-5, with 7 nucleotides matching TRBD2. The germline CDR1 and CDR2 sequences are LNHDA and SQIVND (reference sequence). The V segment lost 2 bases and the J segment 5 bases; nucleotides outside the gene matches: 11. The CDR3 covers 16 residues. The CDR3 is CASSIQFSGGVETQYF. The CDR3 region has the DNA TGTGCCAGTAGTATACAGTTTTCTGGGGGGGTGGAGACCCAGTACTTC.

The chain joins TRBV6-5 to TRBJ1-1; weak D call: TRBD1 (5 bases). Germline V gene sequence: CDR1 MNHEY, CDR2 SVGAGI. This CDR3 has 14 residues. V was cut by 6 bases and J by 1 base, with 12 bases left in between. The DNA for the CDR3 is TGTGCCAGCAGCGCCGGACAACGGAACACTGAAGCTTTCTTT. It specifies CASSAGQRNTEAFF.

This sequence joins TRBV14 and TRBJ2-1, with TRBD1 identical over 7 bases. Germline values: CDR1 SGHDN, CDR2 FVKESK. The trim removed 4 bases at V and 2 bases at J, leaving 5 bases unmatched. The length of the CDR3 is 15 residues. The CDR3 DNA is TGTGCCAGCAGCCGTCCGGGACAGACCTACAATGAGCAGTTCTTC. Translating it yields CASSRPGQTYNEQFF.

This clone showed up just a few times. CDR3 region: CASSTGTSGNTGELFF. The CDR3 region has the DNA TGTGCCAGCAGCACCGGGACTAGCGGTAACACCGGGGAGCTGTTTTTT. The chain has TRBV5-4 and TRBJ2-2, with 11 bases aligning to TRBD2. Germline V lookup: CDR1 SGHNT, CDR2 YYREEE (reference sequence). The CDR3 spans 16 residues. With V trimmed by 4 bases and J by 2 bases, 4 bases remained unmatched. Combining the CDR3 with reference TRBV5-4 and TRBJ2-2 gives the whole variable domain ETGVTQSPTHLIKTRGQQVTLRCSSQSGHNTVSWYQQALGQGPQFIFQYYREEENGRGNFPPRFSGLQFPNYSSELNVNALELDDSALYLCASSTGTSGNTGELFFGEGSRLTVL.

This clone was counted a single time. The V and J genes are TRBV5-4 and TRBJ2-6; 8 nucleotides align to TRBD2. This CDR3 contains 18 residues. Germline values: CDR1 SGHNT, CDR2 YYREEE (reference sequence). Trimming at V came to 4 bases and at J to 0 bases, leaving 9 bases not matched to a gene. CDR3 amino acids: CASSLSFAGGSGANVLTF. The CDR3 DNA follows: TGTGCCAGCAGCCTTAGTTTCGCGGGGGGCTCTGGGGCCAACGTCCTGACTTTC.

This clone was counted between two and nine times. At the DNA level, this CDR3 is encoded by other sequences in the same sample as well. The rearrangement links TRBV5-1 to TRBJ2-7; no definite D call. CDR3 size: 13 residues. Germline values: CDR1 SGHRS, CDR2 YFSETQ. V lost 1 base, J lost 0 bases, and 5 bases lay in between. CDR3 region: CASSLSSSYEQYF. CDR3 coding DNA: TGCGCCAGCAGCTTGTCGTCCTCCTACGAGCAGTACTTC.

The genes are TRBV9 and TRBJ2-1; a weak D match, TRBD1 (5 bases). V lost 0 bases, J lost 7 bases, and 14 bases lay in between. The CDR3 totals 15 residues. CDR1 and CDR2 (germline): SGDLS, YYNGEE. The CDR3 nucleotides read TGTGCCAGCAGCGTAGAGGCAGGGCTTTGGAATGAGCAGTTCTTC. Protein: CASSVEAGLWNEQFF. The whole variable domain, remainder taken from reference TRBV9 and TRBJ2-1, is DSGVTQTPKHLITATGQRVTLRCSPRSGDLSVYWYQQSLDQGLQFLIQYYNGEERAKGNILERFSAQQFPDLHSELNLSSLELGDSALYFCASSVEAGLWNEQFFGPGTRLTVL.

This clone is a singleton in its sample. This chain joins TRBV6-1 and TRBJ1-2; no reliable D call. The germline CDR1 and CDR2 sequences are MNHNS and SASEGT. Trimming cost V 3 bases and J 5 bases, with 4 bases left between them. The length of the CDR3 is 11 residues. The chain's CDR3 is CASSDRYGYTF. For the CDR3, the DNA is TGTGCCAGCAGTGACAGATATGGCTACACCTTC.

The chain employs TRBV5-1 and TRBJ2-5; TRBD1 aligns across 7 bases. V lost 8 bases, J lost 5 bases, and 9 bases stayed unmatched. Germline CDR1 SGHRS, CDR2 YFSETQ. The CDR3 runs to 13 residues. CDR3 amino acids: CASGGQRYETQYF. In nucleotides, the CDR3 is TGCGCCAGTGGGGGACAGAGGTATGAGACCCAGTACTTC.

This sequence joins TRBV6-5 and TRBJ1-5; D is unclear. CDR1 is MNHEY, CDR2 SVGAGI, per germline. The CDR3 is 13 amino acids. Trimming took off 2 bases at V and 5 bases at J, with 7 bases between the two ends. The CDR3 DNA reads TGTGCCAGCAGTTACACGAGGGATCAGCCCCAGCATTTT. It codes for CASSYTRDQPQHF.

The gene calls are TRBV19 and TRBJ1-1; 8 bases map to TRBD1. V gave up 6 bases and J gave up 2 bases; unmatched junction bases: 5. The CDR3 sequence is 14 residues long. The germline V gene has CDR1 LNHDA and CDR2 SQIVND (reference sequence). The CDR3 spells CASSRTGYNTEAFF. In nucleotides, the CDR3 is TGTGCCAGTAGCCGGACAGGGTACAACACTGAAGCTTTCTTT.

This clone came up a few times. The rearrangement joins TRBV4-2 to TRBJ2-5; 7 bases are shared with TRBD2. The CDR3 consists of 14 residues. Trimming cost V 4 bases and J 5 bases; bases outside gene matches: 7. Germline loops: CDR1 LGHNA, CDR2 YNFKEQ. CDR3 loop: CASSRSGSGETQYF. In DNA, the CDR3 is TGTGCCAGCAGCCGTAGCGGGTCCGGGGAGACCCAGTACTTC.